Listed below are T cell receptor beta chains from one sample, sequenced in a study of human CD8 memory T cell subsets. TCRdb processed the 5' RACE reads again and assigns one entry to each CDR3 protein, with no DNA. The sample holds more than 8,000 distinct CDR3 sequences. Material: CD8+ T cells from PBMCs. These receptors were obtained from a human donor in good health. Both conserved end residues are part of each CDR3. Only part of the rows carry a size: once, few, many, or a class if the clone is expanded.

-	TRBV3-1	TRBJ2-1	CASSQDPRDDEQFF
medium-sized	TRBV29-1	TRBJ1-2	CSVEDRTGGYGYTF
-	TRBV20-1	TRBJ2-3	CSARDRRTSGASTDTQYF
-	TRBV29-1	TRBJ2-3	CSVVWTSGKSRSSTDTQYF
-	TRBV29-1	TRBJ1-1	CSVDSGGMYTEAFF
-	TRBV20-1	TRBJ1-1	CSASEDSLSTEAFF
medium-sized	TRBV12-3/TRBV12-4	TRBJ2-7	CASSPDSYEQYF
-	TRBV20-1	TRBJ2-3	CSAITSGGRADTQYF
medium-sized	TRBV12-3/TRBV12-4	TRBJ2-7	CASSLKRGQISYEQYF
-	TRBV6-1	TRBJ2-1	CASSERLEGDNEQFF
-	TRBV19	TRBJ2-3	CASSDPPGLAGTQYF
-	TRBV5-1	TRBJ2-1	CASSLAPGDNEQFF
-	TRBV7-6	TRBJ1-1	CASSLETGVSTEAFF
-	TRBV28	TRBJ1-5	CASSLYGGDQPQHF
-	TRBV29-1	TRBJ1-1	CSVWTPMNTEAFF
-	TRBV7-9	TRBJ1-5	CASSLAGRDQPQHF
medium-sized	TRBV28	TRBJ1-1	CASSLIRAGGTYEAFF
-	TRBV7-6	TRBJ2-2	CASGGQGDTGELFF
-	TRBV4-1	TRBJ1-2	CASSQDLTAYGYTF
-	TRBV3-1	TRBJ2-7	CASSQAAGTVAYEQYF